The 11 T cell receptor beta chains below all came from one sample that was sequenced in a study of blood T cell repertoires in COVID-19. The protocol was immunoSEQ multiplex PCR, while the TCRdb copy is restricted to in-frame clones and leaves out a portion. Among 200,000 to 300,000 clones listed, about 84% were seen once. The specimen sequenced was peripheral blood. The receptors stem from an elderly woman with acute or convalescent COVID-19.

The count of this clone is one. The V gene is TRBV14, the J gene TRBJ1-1; D call uncertain. Germline values: CDR1 SGHDN, CDR2 FVKESK. V was trimmed by 2 bases and J by 3 bases, leaving 4 bases between them. The CDR3 loop spans 12 amino acids. CDR3: CASSQLYTEAFF. As DNA, the CDR3 is TGTGCCAGCAGCCAACTCTACACTGAAGCTTTCTTT.

CDR3 nucleotides: TGTGCCAGTAGTCCTTCCGGGACAGAAAACACTGAAGCTTTCTTT. Amino acids: CASSPSGTENTEAFF. This chain links TRBV19 with TRBJ1-1; 7 bases match TRBD1. V was pared by 5 bases and J by 2 bases, with 8 bases of the junction left unmatched. CDR3 size: 15 residues. Germline V gene lookup returns CDR1 LNHDA and CDR2 SQIVND (reference sequence). The whole variable domain, filled in from reference TRBV19 and TRBJ1-1, reads DGGITQSPKYLFRKEGQNVTLSCEQNLNHDAMYWYRQDPGQGLRLIYYSQIVNDFQKGDIAEGYSVSREKKESFPLTVTSAQKNPTAFYLCASSPSGTENTEAFFGQGTRLTVV.

The chain combines TRBV29-1 with TRBJ2-5, with D possibly TRBD1 on 5 matching bases. Trimming stripped 3 bases from V and 5 bases from J, with 10 bases between. The germline V gene has CDR1 SQVTM and CDR2 ANQGSEA. This CDR3 has 12 residues. This CDR3 is CSVDVRVETQYF. In DNA form, the CDR3 reads TGCAGCGTTGACGTCAGGGTCGAGACCCAGTACTTC.

V gene TRBV5-8 combines with J gene TRBJ2-1, with D possibly TRBD1 on 6 matching bases. The V end was cut by 4 bases, the J end by 8 bases, with 10 bases between. This CDR3 region has 12 residues. Germline V CDR1 and CDR2: SGHTS, YDEGEE. The CDR3 loop reads CASSPSGDEQFF. The CDR3 DNA reads as TGTGCCAGCAGCCCATCAGGGGATGAGCAGTTCTTC. Full variable domain (outside the CDR3, taken from reference TRBV5-8 and TRBJ2-1): EAGVTQSPTHLIKTRGQQATLRCSPISGHTSVYWYQQALGLGLQFLLWYDEGEERNRGNFPPRFSGRQFPNYSSELNVNALELEDSALYLCASSPSGDEQFFGPGTRLTVL.

The V and J genes are TRBV5-6 and TRBJ2-2; 14 nucleotides line up with TRBD2. V was clipped by 3 bases and J by 4 bases; unmatched bases: 2. There are 16 residues in the CDR3. The germline V gene has CDR1 SGHDT and CDR2 YYEEEE. CDR3 residues: CASSWGTSGSTGELFF. Here the CDR3 DNA reads TGTGCCAGCAGCTGGGGGACTAGCGGGAGCACCGGGGAGCTGTTTTTT.

The rearrangement uses TRBV5-1 and TRBJ1-3; a weak D match, TRBD1 (5 bases). CDR3 length: 16 residues. CDR1 SGHRS and CDR2 YFSETQ come from the germline V gene. With 0 bases removed from V and 1 base from J, the gap between germline ends came to 11 bases. CDR3 region: CASSLDGGGSGNTIYF. CDR3 in DNA: TGCGCCAGCAGCTTGGATGGGGGAGGATCTGGAAACACCATATATTTT.

This chain uses TRBV4-1 with TRBJ1-5; 7 positions agree with TRBD1. Germline values: CDR1 MGHRA, CDR2 YSYEKL. This CDR3 comprises 17 residues. V gave up 1 base and J gave up 3 bases; unmatched junction bases: 9. CDR3 DNA: TGCGCCAGCAGCCAAGGCCACTCTGGACAGGTCAATCAGCCCCAGCATTTT. Encoded protein: CASSQGHSGQVNQPQHF.

CDR3: CASSPRLAGGAETQYF. The CDR3 nucleotides read TGTGCCAGCAGTCCCCGACTAGCGGGCGGTGCGGAGACCCAGTACTTC. This chain links TRBV28 with TRBJ2-5; 10 bases are shared with TRBD2. Germline assignment: CDR1 MDHEN and CDR2 SYDVKM. The CDR3 loop spans 16 amino acids. J was trimmed by 5 bases and V by 5 bases; bases with no gene match: 11.

This clone has only one observation. The rearrangement links TRBV9 to TRBJ2-7; D may be TRBD2 (5 bases). The CDR3 is 17 residues long. The V end lost 0 bases, the J end lost 6 bases, and 22 bases lay between the germline ends. The germline CDR1 and CDR2 sequences are SGDLS and YYNGEE. The CDR3 region is CASSVAGVSIGKGEQYF. The CDR3, as DNA: TGTGCCAGCAGCGTAGCCGGGGTAAGTATAGGAAAAGGCGAGCAGTACTTC.

The V call is TRBV5-4, the J call TRBJ2-5; 7 nucleotides agree with TRBD1. V trimming: 4 bases; J trimming: 3 bases; junction bases outside the gene matches: 9. CDR1 and CDR2 (germline): SGHNT, YYREEE (reference sequence). There are 15 residues in the CDR3. In nucleotides, the CDR3 is TGTGCCAGCAGCAGCCTGGGGACAGAAAAAGAGACCCAGTACTTC. Its translation is CASSSLGTEKETQYF.

CDR3 residues: CASSQLVGTGYSDQETQYF. The CDR3 region has the DNA TGTGCCAGCAGCCAACTAGTCGGGACAGGGTACTCGGATCAAGAGACCCAGTACTTC. This chain links TRBV3-1 (or the pseudogene TRBV3-2) with TRBJ2-5; 9 bases align to TRBD1. V gave up 2 bases and J gave up 2 bases; unmatched junction bases: 15. The CDR3 spans 19 residues. Germline CDR1 reads LGHDT; CDR2 reads YNNKEL (reference sequence).